Here is one TCR beta chain with its context. This sample is drawn from a study of blood T cell repertoires in COVID-19. Study overall: Sites in the United States, Italy and Spain provided acute and convalescent COVID-19 samples.

Original data processing: It was from reference gene primer amplification that nucleated cell counts were estimated. Method: immunoSEQ multiplex PCR; TCRdb's copy keeps in-frame clones and lacks some. V, J and clone size are those of that table, while D and trimming were read from the DNA. Among some 250,000 clones, approximately 86% were seen once, and the ten largest hold about 3%. V shed 5 bases and J shed 6 bases, with 14 bases lying between them. CDR3 length: 14 amino acids. Germline CDR1 is SGHTA and CDR2 is FQGNSA. The receptor was derived from a woman aged 25 to 39 who had recovered from COVID-19. The rearrangement links TRBV7-2 to TRBJ2-1; a weak D match, TRBD2 (6 bases). Sample: peripheral blood. The CDR3 nucleotides read TGTGCCAGCAGCCTTGAGGCGGGACCCAATGAGCAGTTCTTC. Its translation: CASSLEAGPNEQFF. The whole variable domain, filled in from reference TRBV7-2 and TRBJ2-1, reads GAGVSQSPSNKVTEKGKDVELRCDPISGHTALYWYRQSLGQGLEFLIYFQGNSAPDKSGLPSDRFSAERTGGSVSTLTIQRTQQEDSAVYLCASSLEAGPNEQFFGPGTRLTVL.